These 11 T cell receptor beta chains were sequenced from one sample in a study of cytomegalovirus exposure and HLA in healthy donors. It was with 60 Vbeta and 13 Jbeta primers that the PCR ran. Sequenced by immunoSEQ multiplex PCR; TCRdb stores in-frame clones only, minus some. In total, the table holds approximately 120,000 clones. The sample taken for sequencing was PBMCs. The receptor set was obtained from a man aged 18 to 30 in good health and CMV-seronegative.

This rearrangement joins TRBV19 to TRBJ2-1; D is possibly TRBD2 (6 bases). The CDR3 runs to 16 residues. Deletions cut 3 bases from V and 7 bases from J, with 19 bases between. Germline V lookup: CDR1 LNHDA, CDR2 SQIVND (reference sequence). CDR3 region: CASSILRGTGDNEQFF. DNA for the CDR3: TGTGCCAGTAGTATCCTTCGGGGGACGGGGGATAATGAGCAGTTCTTC.

V and J are TRBV29-1 and TRBJ2-5; 11 nucleotides agree with TRBD2. Germline loops: CDR1 SQVTM, CDR2 ANQGSEA. V trimming: 3 bases; J trimming: 4 bases; junction bases outside the gene matches: 4. CDR3 length equals 14 residues. In nucleotides, the CDR3 is TGCAGCGTTGACCAGCTAGCGGGAGGAGAGACCCAGTACTTC. This sequence encodes CSVDQLAGGETQYF.

The chain is built from TRBV5-1 and TRBJ1-1; weak D call: TRBD1 (5 bases). Germline assignment: CDR1 SGHRS and CDR2 YFSETQ. This CDR3 is 14 amino acids long. The V and J ends lost 1 base and 3 bases respectively, with 10 bases between them. The DNA of the CDR3 is TGCGCCAGCAGCTTGACAGGCCCGTACACTGAAGCTTTCTTT. It encodes CASSLTGPYTEAFF. The complete variable domain, with remaining parts taken from reference TRBV5-1 and TRBJ1-1, reads KAGVTQTPRYLIKTRGQQVTLSCSPISGHRSVSWYQQTPGQGLQFLFEYFSETQRNKGNFPGRFSGRQFSNSRSEMNVSTLELGDSALYLCASSLTGPYTEAFFGQGTRLTVV.

The chain uses TRBV11-2 and TRBJ1-1; the D gene is possibly TRBD1 (6 bases). With 1 base removed from V and 4 bases from J, the gap between germline ends came to 13 bases. The length of the CDR3 is 15 residues. The germline V gene has CDR1 SGHAT and CDR2 FQNNGV. The CDR3 is CASSLVRGASTEAFF. The CDR3 DNA follows: TGTGCCAGCAGCTTAGTACGGGGGGCGAGCACTGAAGCTTTCTTT.

The J gene is TRBJ2-1, the V gene TRBV10-2; no definite D call. The germline gives CDR1 WSHSY, CDR2 SAAADI. This CDR3 contains 14 residues. Trimming shortened V by 3 bases and J by 0 bases, and 6 bases separated the two germline ends. The CDR3 nucleotides read TGCGCCAGCAGTGAACAGAGCTCCTACAATGAGCAGTTCTTC. This encodes CASSEQSSYNEQFF.

The chain joins TRBV19 to TRBJ1-1; 7 bases align to TRBD1. The CDR3 has 13 residues. The germline CDR1 and CDR2 sequences are LNHDA and SQIVND (reference sequence). The ends lost 5 bases at V and 4 bases at J; junction bases unmatched: 4. In DNA, the CDR3 is TGTGCCAGTAGTGCACAGGGGTTCACTGAAGCTTTCTTT. As protein: CASSAQGFTEAFF.

The chain joins TRBV6-1 to TRBJ1-2; 7 bases line up with TRBD1. After removal of 0 bases from V and 4 bases from J, the junction contained 5 bases not matched to a gene. The CDR3 totals 15 residues. From germline, CDR1 is MNHNS and CDR2 SASEGT. The CDR3 is CASSEAKAGGYGYTF. CDR3 sequence (DNA): TGTGCCAGCAGTGAAGCTAAGGCAGGGGGCTATGGCTACACCTTC.

This rearrangement joins TRBV28 to TRBJ2-7; 7 nucleotides align to TRBD2. The V and J ends lost 10 bases and 6 bases, in that order; junction bases with no gene match: 9. The CDR3 spans 12 residues. Germline lookup yields CDR1 MDHEN and CDR2 SYDVKM. The CDR3 spells CATRKGRGEQYF. The DNA of the CDR3 is TGTGCCACAAGAAAAGGGAGGGGCGAGCAGTACTTC.

The J gene is TRBJ2-1, the V gene TRBV28, with D possibly matching TRBD1 (5 bases). CDR1 is MDHEN, CDR2 SYDVKM, per germline. This CDR3 comprises 11 residues. V shed 4 bases and J shed 8 bases, with 6 bases lying between them. CDR3 sequence reads: CASSYRYEQFF. CDR3 nucleotide sequence: TGTGCCAGCAGTTACAGGTATGAGCAGTTCTTC.

The chain has TRBV2 and TRBJ2-7; 10 positions match TRBD1. The germline gives CDR1 SNHLY, CDR2 FYNNEI. The CDR3 runs to 12 residues. J lost 4 bases, V lost 11 bases, and 5 bases had no gene match. The CDR3 sequence is CAGSGQGYEQYF. CDR3 coding DNA: TGTGCCGGATCGGGACAGGGGTACGAGCAGTACTTC.

The chain links TRBV6-5 to TRBJ1-2; the match to TRBD1 covers 9 bases. V trimming: 8 bases; J trimming: 8 bases; junction bases outside the gene matches: 12. CDR3 size: 14 residues. Germline CDR1 MNHEY, CDR2 SVGAGI. The CDR3: CASGLVRTGEGYTF. The CDR3 DNA follows: TGTGCCAGCGGCCTGGTGCGGACAGGGGAAGGCTACACCTTC.